The 17 T cell receptor beta chains reported below all come from one sample, sequenced in a study of T cells in tuberculosis. Sequenced by immunoSEQ multiplex PCR; TCRdb stores in-frame clones only, minus some. The repertoire holds roughly 34,000 clones, with 97% as singletons. Sequences were obtained from PBMCs. Every receptor here comes from a donor between 5 and 29 years old with latent tuberculosis or without tuberculosis infection.

In nucleotides, the CDR3 is TGTGCCAGTCGGGGGGCACCCTTAGGGGCCAACGTCCTGACTTTC. Translation: CASRGAPLGANVLTF. V and J are TRBV19 and TRBJ2-6; the D gene is possibly TRBD2 (7 bases). The CDR3 has 15 amino acids. In germline, CDR1 is LNHDA, CDR2 SQIVND (reference sequence). The V gene lost 8 bases and the J gene lost 4 bases, with 15 bases spanning the gap.

This chain joins TRBV4-2 and TRBJ1-3; 8 bases agree with TRBD1. The CDR3 extends over 15 amino acids. J gave up 7 bases and V 1 base, and 6 bases lay outside the gene matches. CDR1 and CDR2 from the germline V gene are LGHNA and YNFKEQ. This CDR3 is CASSQVGQAGNTIYF. In DNA form, the CDR3 reads TGTGCCAGCAGCCAAGTGGGACAGGCCGGGAACACCATATATTTT.

The chain recombines TRBV11-1 with TRBJ2-3, with 11 positions matching TRBD2. The CDR3 contains 16 residues. Per germline, CDR1 SGHAT and CDR2 FQDESV (reference sequence). Trimming cost V 5 bases and J 2 bases; bases outside gene matches: 6. The CDR3 nucleotides are TGTGCCAGCAGCGAAATAGCGGGGGGGTTCACAGATACGCAGTATTTT. Its translation is CASSEIAGGFTDTQYF.

The CDR3 loop is CASSGGQWGTDTQYF. CDR3 coding DNA: TGCGCCAGCAGCGGCGGACAATGGGGCACAGATACGCAGTATTTT. The J gene is TRBJ2-3, the V gene TRBV5-1; weak D call: TRBD1 (5 bases). This CDR3 has 15 amino acids. V was clipped by 4 bases and J by 1 base, with 13 bases between them. Germline V gene lookup returns CDR1 SGHRS and CDR2 YFSETQ.

This clone was recorded only once. This chain joins TRBV10-3 and TRBJ2-2, with 7 positions matching TRBD1. Per the germline V gene, CDR1 is ENHRY and CDR2 is SYGVKD. Losses at the gene ends were 3 bases for V and 6 bases for J; bases not matched to a gene: 10. The CDR3 is 16 amino acids. CDR3 sequence: CAISDWKGARSGELFF. CDR3 bases: TGTGCCATCAGTGATTGGAAGGGGGCTCGCTCCGGGGAGCTGTTTTTT.

The J gene is TRBJ2-6, the V gene TRBV27; possible D gene TRBD1, 6 bases. V was shortened by 6 bases and J by 2 bases, with 11 bases between the two germline ends. The germline V gene has CDR1 MNHEY and CDR2 SMNVEV (reference sequence). The CDR3 contains 15 residues. The CDR3 loop reads CASRPNRAGANVLTF. The CDR3 DNA follows: TGTGCCAGCAGACCTAACAGGGCTGGGGCCAACGTCCTGACTTTC.

This chain uses TRBV6-5 with TRBJ2-5; maybe TRBD2 (5 bases). Germline V gives CDR1 MNHEY, CDR2 SVGAGI. Trimming left V 5 bases short and J 1 base short, with 11 bases between. This CDR3 region has 14 residues. CDR3 bases: TGTGCCAGCAGTCCCGGGAAGGGCCAAGAGACCCAGTACTTC. It encodes CASSPGKGQETQYF.

The chain has TRBV28 and TRBJ2-4; 9 nucleotides align to TRBD1. V shed 4 bases, J shed 1 base, and the junction held 5 bases outside the gene matches. The V gene's germline CDR1 is MDHEN and CDR2 SYDVKM. The CDR3 extends over 16 amino acids. The CDR3 region is CASSSGTGTAKNIQYF. CDR3 DNA sequence: TGTGCCAGCAGTTCCGGGACAGGGACGGCCAAAAACATTCAGTACTTC.

The V gene is TRBV16, the J gene TRBJ2-5, with D possibly TRBD1 on 6 matching bases. V lost 0 bases to trimming and J lost 5 bases, with 13 bases between them. CDR1 is KGHSY, CDR2 FQNENV, per germline. The length of the CDR3 is 15 residues. For the CDR3, the DNA is TGTGCCAGCAGCCAATCGCGTCCAGGGGTCGAGACCCAGTACTTC. Its translation: CASSQSRPGVETQYF.

The chain links TRBV9 to TRBJ2-2, with D possibly TRBD1 on 6 matching bases. The CDR3 covers 14 residues. Germline-derived CDR1 and CDR2 are SGDLS and YYNGEE. V was pared by 3 bases and J by 3 bases, with 9 bases between. CDR3 residues: CASSDRQDTGELFF. CDR3 in DNA: TGTGCCAGCAGCGATCGACAGGACACCGGGGAGCTGTTTTTT.

This clone was observed once. The CDR3 here is CASSPTPVGSSYEQYF. The CDR3 DNA reads TGCGCCAGCAGCCCGACTCCGGTAGGGAGTAGCTACGAGCAGTACTTC. J is TRBJ2-7 and V is TRBV5-1; possible D gene TRBD2, 5 bases. CDR3 length: 16 amino acids. Germline-derived CDR1 and CDR2 are SGHRS and YFSETQ. Trimming took 4 bases from V and 3 from J, leaving 20 bases between them.

The chain links TRBV10-3 to TRBJ2-1; 9 positions match TRBD1. The CDR3 is 15 amino acids. CDR1 and CDR2 from the germline V gene are ENHRY and SYGVKD. J was trimmed by 1 base and V by 6 bases; bases with no gene match: 4. CDR3 coding DNA: TGTGCCATCAGATACGACAGGGGGTCCTACAATGAGCAGTTCTTC. Translation: CAIRYDRGSYNEQFF.

The rearrangement links TRBV28 to TRBJ1-2, with D possibly TRBD1 on 6 matching bases. The V end lost 3 bases, the J end lost 7 bases, and 15 bases lay between the germline ends. This CDR3 region has 14 residues. Germline V lookup: CDR1 MDHEN, CDR2 SYDVKM. The DNA for the CDR3 is TGTGCCAGCAGTTTGGCAGGGGCGGAATCTGGCTACACCTTC. Translated: CASSLAGAESGYTF.

The V call is TRBV15, the J call TRBJ1-5; D gene unclear. CDR1 and CDR2 from the germline V gene are LNHNV and YYDKDF (reference sequence). V lost 3 bases, J lost 7 bases, and 7 bases lay in between. The CDR3 runs 12 residues. This CDR3 is CATSRGRQPQHF. The CDR3 region has the DNA TGTGCCACCAGCAGGGGCCGGCAGCCCCAGCATTTT.

The rearrangement uses TRBV30 and TRBJ2-6; D remains ambiguous. In germline, CDR1 is GTSNPN, CDR2 SVGIG (reference sequence). The V end lost 0 bases, the J end lost 0 bases, and 9 bases lay between the germline ends. The CDR3 length is 16 residues. The CDR3 protein is CAWSVRLYSGANVLTF. The CDR3 DNA reads TGTGCCTGGAGTGTCAGGCTGTACTCTGGGGCCAACGTCCTGACTTTC.

The chain couples TRBV11-2 to TRBJ2-1; D is ambiguous. There are 13 residues in the CDR3. V gave up 0 bases and J gave up 8 bases, with 8 bases separating them. CDR1 and CDR2 (germline): SGHAT, FQNNGV. For the CDR3, the DNA is TGTGCCAGCAGCTTAGAGCGCACTTATGAGCAGTTCTTC. Its protein is CASSLERTYEQFF.

This clone came up once. The chain joins TRBV5-1 to TRBJ2-1; a weak D match, TRBD1 (6 bases). CDR1 is SGHRS, CDR2 YFSETQ, per germline. Trimming took off 4 bases at V and 0 bases at J, with 14 bases between the two ends. The CDR3 totals 16 residues. The CDR3 sequence: CASSREGQSSYNEQFF. The CDR3 nucleotides read TGCGCCAGCAGCAGAGAGGGACAAAGCTCCTACAATGAGCAGTTCTTC. The full variable domain, completed using reference TRBV5-1 and TRBJ2-1, is KAGVTQTPRYLIKTRGQQVTLSCSPISGHRSVSWYQQTPGQGLQFLFEYFSETQRNKGNFPGRFSGRQFSNSRSEMNVSTLELGDSALYLCASSREGQSSYNEQFFGPGTRLTVL.